The present entry profiles one T cell receptor (beta chain) with its context. Antigen specificity is unknown. This sample is drawn from a study of cytomegalovirus exposure and HLA in healthy donors. Study outcomes and limitations: The authors reported that TCR beta sequences could predict HLA-A and HLA-B alleles. These predictions were accurate for most subjects in the first cohort. Analyses of presence/absence relied on an assumption of roughly uniform sequencing depth across donors. Reportedly, cytomegalovirus status was diagnosed with high sensitivity and specificity.

This PCR relied on a set of 60 Vbeta primers and 13 Jbeta primers. The method was immunoSEQ multiplex PCR; TCRdb's version includes in-frame clones alone and lacks a portion of them. Seen in this sample are 100,000 to 150,000 clones; the ten most common clones hold approximately 1.8%. Sequenced: PBMCs. This sequence was found in a man aged 18 to 35 in good health and CMV-seronegative.

The CDR3 region has the DNA TGTGCCAGCAGTTGGCAGGGGGCGCGAGGCTACACCTTC. It yields the protein CASSWQGARGYTF. The chain recombines TRBV28 with TRBJ1-2; 8 bases are shared with TRBD1. This CDR3 has 13 amino acids. Germline V lookup: CDR1 MDHEN, CDR2 SYDVKM. V was clipped by 4 bases and J by 8 bases; unmatched bases: 6.